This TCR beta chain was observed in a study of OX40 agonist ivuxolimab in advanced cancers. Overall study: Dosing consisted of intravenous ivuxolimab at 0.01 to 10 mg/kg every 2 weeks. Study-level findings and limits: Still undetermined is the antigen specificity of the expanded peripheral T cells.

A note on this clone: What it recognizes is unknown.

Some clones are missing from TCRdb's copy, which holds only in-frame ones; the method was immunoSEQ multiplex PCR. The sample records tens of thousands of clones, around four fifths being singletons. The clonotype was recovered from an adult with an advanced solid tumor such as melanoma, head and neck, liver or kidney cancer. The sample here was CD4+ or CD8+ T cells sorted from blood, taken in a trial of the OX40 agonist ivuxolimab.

As DNA, the CDR3 is TGTGCCAGCAGGGAGCGGGCAAAGTACGAGCAGTACTTC. It codes for CASRERAKYEQYF. V is TRBV21-1 and J is TRBJ2-7; the table calls TRBD2, which could not be checked here. TRBV21-1 is deemed a pseudogene. CDR3 size: 13 residues.